The rows below give T cell receptor beta chains drawn from one sample of a study of T cells in Graves' hyperthyroidism and ophthalmopathy. Each CDR3 protein is one row after TCRdb ran MiXCR on the multiplex PCR reads. This table holds around 580,000 distinct CDR3 sequences, around 15% found once. Sequences were obtained from blood. These receptors came from a woman between 18 and 29 years old with Graves' hyperthyroidism. CDR3s include the opening cysteine and the closing phenylalanine or tryptophan. Fields, in order: V gene, clone size, CDR3 protein. The size of a clone is reported for some rows only, either as once, few or many, or as a class for expanded clones.

v_call: TRBV20-1; clone_size: .; cdr3_aa: CSARVTGGQPQHF
v_call: TRBV6-2/TRBV6-3; clone_size: few; cdr3_aa: CASSYTRELGILGTQYF
v_call: TRBV25-1; clone_size: .; cdr3_aa: CASSESSGRAPDTQYF
v_call: TRBV4-3; clone_size: .; cdr3_aa: CASSRGRPDTQYF
v_call: TRBV9; clone_size: many; cdr3_aa: CASSVEGGRGGGYGYTF
v_call: TRBV12-3/TRBV12-4; clone_size: many; cdr3_aa: CASSLNGQGNGYTF
v_call: TRBV7-2; clone_size: few; cdr3_aa: CASSNRVWGNEQFF
v_call: TRBV27; clone_size: many; cdr3_aa: CASSLKGLAEAFF
v_call: TRBV5-1; clone_size: many; cdr3_aa: CASSSYDTLTVEQYF
v_call: TRBV20-1; clone_size: few; cdr3_aa: CSRGGGGHASYNEQFF
v_call: TRBV28; clone_size: many; cdr3_aa: CASTSGWGSNEQFF
v_call: TRBV12-3/TRBV12-4; clone_size: .; cdr3_aa: CASSFVLAGELFF
v_call: TRBV28; clone_size: .; cdr3_aa: CASSSSGGNNEQFF
v_call: TRBV28; clone_size: many; cdr3_aa: CASSSQKSQTGSYEQYF
v_call: TRBV29-1; clone_size: .; cdr3_aa: CSVATGDRTYEQYF
v_call: TRBV14; clone_size: few; cdr3_aa: CASSQAGRYNEQFF
v_call: TRBV11-1; clone_size: many; cdr3_aa: CASSLAPLNTEAFF
v_call: TRBV4-3; clone_size: .; cdr3_aa: CASSQDFIRGEAFF
v_call: TRBV28; clone_size: many; cdr3_aa: CASSLSQANYGYTF
v_call: TRBV12-5; clone_size: .; cdr3_aa: CASGFATRSTQYF
v_call: TRBV2; clone_size: many; cdr3_aa: CASSTGRINTEAFF
v_call: TRBV19; clone_size: many; cdr3_aa: CASSIRDSSFNEQFF
v_call: TRBV20-1; clone_size: .; cdr3_aa: CSAGGSSGANVLTF
v_call: TRBV5-1; clone_size: many; cdr3_aa: CASSLAGERYTEAFF
v_call: TRBV20-1; clone_size: many; cdr3_aa: CSAVVPGRSTEAFF
v_call: TRBV12-3/TRBV12-4; clone_size: few; cdr3_aa: CASSLATATGANVLTF
v_call: TRBV5-8; clone_size: many; cdr3_aa: CASMNAGGRRTDTQYF
v_call: TRBV3-1; clone_size: few; cdr3_aa: CASSHNRGKNSPLHF
v_call: TRBV20-1; clone_size: many; cdr3_aa: CSARQALNTEAFF